This T cell receptor (beta chain) was captured by sequencing in a study of Graves' ophthalmopathy and Graves' hyperthyroidism. Enrollment excluded any patients with other autoimmune diseases, uncontrolled infections, pregnancy or lactation. As the template, RNA transcripts were used to amplify TCR beta CDR3 regions. The first-round RT-PCR employed HTBI primers together with the Qiagen OneStep RT-PCR kit. A multiplex PCR was then performed as the second round. TCRdb processed the multiplex PCR reads anew with MiXCR; each CDR3 protein has one entry. The data show almost 400,000 distinct CDR3 sequences, around 19% seen once. Germline assignment: CDR1 SGHRS and CDR2 YFSETQ. The CDR3 totals 15 residues. V was trimmed by 0 bases and J by 4 bases, leaving 14 bases between them. Study-wide results and limits: In blood appeared most of the expanded thyroid clonotypes whose frequency exceeded 0.001. Cross-validated, the 13-signature model showed 87.88%/81.08% sensitivity/specificity, and 80%/75% in the test set.

This clonotype was counted ten times or more. The antigen is not known. The sample was peripheral blood. This chain joins TRBV5-1 and TRBJ2-7; no firm D call. The receptor was derived from a woman in her late teens or twenties with Graves' ophthalmopathy. The CDR3 loop reads CASSLEVDFDYEQYF. The DNA of the CDR3 is TGCGCCAGCAGCTTGGAGGTGGATTTCGATTACGAGCAGTACTTC.